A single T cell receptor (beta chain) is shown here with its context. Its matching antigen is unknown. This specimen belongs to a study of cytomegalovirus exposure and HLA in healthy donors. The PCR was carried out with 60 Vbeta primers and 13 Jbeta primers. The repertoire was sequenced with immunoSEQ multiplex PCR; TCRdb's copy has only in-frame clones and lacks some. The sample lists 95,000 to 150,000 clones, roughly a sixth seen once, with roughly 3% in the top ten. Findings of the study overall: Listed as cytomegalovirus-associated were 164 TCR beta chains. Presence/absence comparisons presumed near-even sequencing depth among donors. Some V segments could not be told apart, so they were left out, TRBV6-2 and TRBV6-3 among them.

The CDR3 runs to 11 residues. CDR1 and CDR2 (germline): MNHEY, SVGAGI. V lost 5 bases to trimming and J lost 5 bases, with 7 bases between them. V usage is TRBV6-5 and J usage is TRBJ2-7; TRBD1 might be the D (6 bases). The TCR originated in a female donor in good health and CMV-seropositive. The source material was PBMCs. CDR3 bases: TGTGCCAGCAGTCAGGGGAACGAGCAGTACTTC. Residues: CASSQGNEQYF.